The T cell receptor (beta chain) described here comes from a study of blood T cell repertoires in COVID-19. Overall study: Acute and convalescent COVID-19 samples came from the United States, Italy and Spain. In each case, the material was cDNA or gDNA derived from T cells, B-cell-depleted T cells, or PBMCs.

In the original workflow: The authors estimated nucleated cell counts from reference gene primer amplification. Produced via immunoSEQ multiplex PCR; TCRdb's table is partial and in-frame only. The DNA gave D and trimming, while V, J and clone size come from that table. This sample has about 380,000 clones, with around 84% found just once. V was cut by 2 bases and J by 2 bases, with 6 bases left in between. Per the germline V gene, CDR1 is SNHLY and CDR2 is FYNNEI. The CDR3 contains 13 residues. The receptor's source is a human donor with acute or convalescent COVID-19. The donor label of this sample is uncertain. J is TRBJ1-1 and V is TRBV2, with no clear D. Sequencing used peripheral blood. This CDR3 is CASSEFQNTEAFF. CDR3 coding DNA: TGTGCCAGCAGTGAATTTCAAAACACTGAAGCTTTCTTT.